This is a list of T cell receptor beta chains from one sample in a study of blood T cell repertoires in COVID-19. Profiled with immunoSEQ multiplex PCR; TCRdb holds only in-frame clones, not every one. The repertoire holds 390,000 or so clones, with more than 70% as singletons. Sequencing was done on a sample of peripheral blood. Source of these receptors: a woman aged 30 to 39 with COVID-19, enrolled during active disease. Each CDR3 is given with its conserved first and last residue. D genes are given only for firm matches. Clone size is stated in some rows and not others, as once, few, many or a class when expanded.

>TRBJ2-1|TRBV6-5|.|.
CASSSRPVLYNEQFF
TGTGCCAGCAGTTCCCGCCCGGTCCTTTACAATGAGCAGTTCTTC
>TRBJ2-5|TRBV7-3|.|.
CASSRSPGQTQYF
TGTGCCAGCAGCCGCAGTCCGGGTCAGACCCAGTACTTC
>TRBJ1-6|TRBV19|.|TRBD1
CASGRTGESYNSPLHF
TGTGCCAGCGGGAGGACAGGGGAGTCCTATAATTCACCCCTCCACTTT
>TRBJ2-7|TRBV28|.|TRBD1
CASSRQGTYEQYF
TGTGCCAGCAGCCGACAGGGAACCTACGAGCAGTACTTC
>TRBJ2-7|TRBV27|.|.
CASSLSPGPYEQYF
TGTGCCAGCAGTTTATCGCCCGGTCCCTACGAGCAGTACTTC
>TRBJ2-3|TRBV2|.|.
CASSGTRDTQYF
TGTGCCAGCAGTGGGACACGGGATACGCAGTATTTT
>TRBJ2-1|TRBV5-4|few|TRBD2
CASRSSGSLVLSQFF
TGTGCCAGCAGGTCTAGCGGGAGTTTAGTCTTGTCGCAGTTCTTC
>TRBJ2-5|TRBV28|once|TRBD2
CASSPLAGGPHQETQYF
TGTGCCAGCAGCCCATTAGCGGGAGGGCCCCACCAAGAGACCCAGTACTTC
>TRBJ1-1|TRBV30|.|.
CAWTGGSNTEAFF
TGTGCCTGGACCGGGGGATCGAACACTGAAGCTTTCTTT
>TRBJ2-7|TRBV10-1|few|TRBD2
CASSEGFTSGSNEQYF
TGCGCCAGCAGTGAGGGTTTTACTAGCGGGAGTAACGAGCAGTACTTC
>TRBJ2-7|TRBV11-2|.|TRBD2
CASSLAGLAGVYEQYF
TGTGCCAGCAGCTTAGCGGGACTAGCGGGAGTCTACGAGCAGTACTTC
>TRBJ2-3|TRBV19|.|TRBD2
CASSIVSGDDTQYF
TGTGCCAGTAGTATCGTTAGCGGGGATGATACGCAGTATTTT
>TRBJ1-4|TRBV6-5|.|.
CASSPGHQVEKLFF
TGTGCCAGCAGTCCGGGACATCAGGTCGAAAAACTGTTTTTT
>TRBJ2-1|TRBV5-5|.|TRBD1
CASNSGTGSYNEQFF
TGTGCCAGCAACTCCGGGACAGGTTCCTACAATGAGCAGTTCTTC
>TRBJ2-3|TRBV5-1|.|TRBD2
CASTLAEITDTQYF
TGCGCCAGCACCCTAGCGGAGATCACAGATACGCAGTATTTT
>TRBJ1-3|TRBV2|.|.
CASSRVGNTIYF
TGTGCCAGCAGCCGTGTCGGAAACACCATATATTTT
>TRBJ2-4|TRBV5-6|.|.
CASSVGRGNIQYF
TGTGCCAGCAGCGTGGGACGGGGAAACATTCAGTACTTC
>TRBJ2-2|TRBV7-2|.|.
CASSLVRQMPGELFF
TGTGCCAGCAGCTTAGTGCGACAGATGCCCGGGGAGCTGTTTTTT
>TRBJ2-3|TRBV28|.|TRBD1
CASSLNRGVDTQYF
TGTGCCAGCAGTTTGAACAGGGGAGTAGATACGCAGTATTTT
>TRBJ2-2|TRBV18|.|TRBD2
CASSPIAGGTGELFF
TGTGCCAGCTCACCTATAGCGGGAGGCACCGGGGAGCTGTTTTTT
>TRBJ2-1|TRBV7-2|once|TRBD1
CASSRGQGVYNEQFF
TGTGCCAGCAGCCGCGGACAGGGGGTTTACAATGAGCAGTTCTTC
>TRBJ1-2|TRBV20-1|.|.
CSVGGNYGYTF
TGCAGTGTTGGGGGCAACTATGGCTACACCTTC
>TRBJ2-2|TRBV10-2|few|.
CASRSTTNTGELFF
TGCGCCAGCAGGAGCACTACGAACACCGGGGAGCTGTTTTTT
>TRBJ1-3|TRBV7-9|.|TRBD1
CASRPSPGQGGNTIYF
TGTGCCAGCAGACCCTCCCCCGGACAGGGCGGAAACACCATATATTTT
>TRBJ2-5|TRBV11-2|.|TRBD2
CASSPTSGVETQYF
TGTGCCAGCAGTCCTACTAGCGGGGTGGAGACCCAGTACTTC
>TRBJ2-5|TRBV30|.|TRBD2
CAWSAGTSGEETQYF
TGTGCCTGGAGTGCCGGGACTAGCGGGGAAGAGACCCAGTACTTC
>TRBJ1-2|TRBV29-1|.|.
CSVGGDYGYTF
TGCAGCGTTGGGGGAGACTATGGCTACACCTTC
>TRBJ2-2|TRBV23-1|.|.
CASSQSRPREIPGELFF
TGCGCCAGCAGTCAATCGAGACCCAGGGAAATACCCGGGGAGCTGTTTTTT
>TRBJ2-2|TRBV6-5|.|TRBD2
CASSSYSGSLDGELFF
TGTGCCAGCAGTTCCTATAGCGGGAGTTTGGACGGGGAGCTGTTTTTT
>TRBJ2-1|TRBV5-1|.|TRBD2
CASSLGGLASYNEQFF
TGCGCCAGCAGCTTGGGGGGACTAGCCTCCTACAATGAGCAGTTCTTC
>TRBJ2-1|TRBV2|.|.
CASKGTDSLNEQFF
TGTGCCAGCAAGGGAACGGACAGCTTGAATGAGCAGTTCTTC
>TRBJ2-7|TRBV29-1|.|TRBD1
CSVDKQGVGEQYF
TGCAGCGTTGATAAACAGGGGGTGGGCGAGCAGTACTTC